The following is a T cell receptor (beta chain) sequence with its context. Original analysis: The assay estimated nucleated cells by amplifying reference gene primers. Assay: immunoSEQ multiplex PCR; the TCRdb copy retains only in-frame clones and omits some. V and J calls plus clone size are reproduced from that table; the DNA served to infer D and trimming. Altogether tens of thousands of clones are present, approximately 91% being singletons, with the ten largest covering roughly 14%. The data originate from a study of blood T cell repertoires in COVID-19. As for the study in general: Both acute and convalescent COVID-19 samples were obtained from the United States, Italy and Spain. PBMCs, B-cell-depleted T cells, or T cells were the source of the cDNA or gDNA that made up the material.

This CDR3 contains 14 residues. The germline V and J ends were trimmed by 4 bases and 0 bases, with 7 bases remaining between them. Germline V lookup: CDR1 MNHEY, CDR2 SVGAGI. J is TRBJ2-1 and V is TRBV6-5, with a possible D match to TRBD1 (6 bases). Sequencing was carried out using peripheral blood. The clonotype was recovered from a woman between 25 and 40 years old in a cohort sampled during active COVID-19. The CDR3 sequence is CASSSRGSYNEQFF. The CDR3 DNA is TGTGCCAGCAGTTCCAGGGGCTCCTACAATGAGCAGTTCTTC.